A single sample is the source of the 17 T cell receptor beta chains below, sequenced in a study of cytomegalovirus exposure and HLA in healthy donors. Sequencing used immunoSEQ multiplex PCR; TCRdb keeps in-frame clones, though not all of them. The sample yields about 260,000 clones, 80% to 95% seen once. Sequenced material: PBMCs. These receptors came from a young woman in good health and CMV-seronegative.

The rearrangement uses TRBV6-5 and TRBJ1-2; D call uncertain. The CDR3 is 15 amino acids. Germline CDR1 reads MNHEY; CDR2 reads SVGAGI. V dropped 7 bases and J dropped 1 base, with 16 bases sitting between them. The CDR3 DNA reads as TGTGCCAGCACCCTAATAGTAGGGCTTAACTATGGCTACACCTTC. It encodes CASTLIVGLNYGYTF.

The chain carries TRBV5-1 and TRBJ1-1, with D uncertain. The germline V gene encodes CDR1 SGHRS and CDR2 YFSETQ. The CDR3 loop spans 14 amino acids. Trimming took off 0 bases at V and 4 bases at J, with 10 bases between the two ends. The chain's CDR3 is CASSLAGSSTEAFF. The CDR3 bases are TGCGCCAGCAGCTTGGCGGGTTCGAGCACTGAAGCTTTCTTT.

CDR3 sequence reads: CASSLPNRQGEKLFF. The CDR3 bases are TGTGCCAGCAGTTTACCAAACCGGCAGGGCGAAAAACTGTTTTTT. V gene TRBV28 combines with J gene TRBJ1-4; D is perhaps TRBD1 (5 bases). Trimming left V 2 bases short and J 8 bases short, with 15 bases between. Germline CDR1 and CDR2: MDHEN and SYDVKM. The CDR3 has 15 residues.

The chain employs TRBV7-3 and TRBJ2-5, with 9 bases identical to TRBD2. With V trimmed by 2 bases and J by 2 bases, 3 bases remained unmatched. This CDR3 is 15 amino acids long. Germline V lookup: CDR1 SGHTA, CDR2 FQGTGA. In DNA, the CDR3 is TGTGCCAGCAGCTTAGGACTAGCGTCACAAGAGACCCAGTACTTC. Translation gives CASSLGLASQETQYF.

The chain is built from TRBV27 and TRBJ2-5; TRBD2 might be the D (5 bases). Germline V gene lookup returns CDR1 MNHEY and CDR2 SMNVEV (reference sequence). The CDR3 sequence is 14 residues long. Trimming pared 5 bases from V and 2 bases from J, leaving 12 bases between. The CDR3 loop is CASSPKDFQETQYF. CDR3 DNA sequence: TGTGCCAGCAGTCCGAAGGACTTTCAAGAGACCCAGTACTTC.

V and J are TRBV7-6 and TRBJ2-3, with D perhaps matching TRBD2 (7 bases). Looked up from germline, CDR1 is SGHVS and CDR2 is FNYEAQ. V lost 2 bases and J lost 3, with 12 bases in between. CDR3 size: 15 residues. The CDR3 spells CASSLTRGGTDTQYF. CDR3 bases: TGTGCCAGCAGCTTAACGAGGGGGGGAACAGATACGCAGTATTTT.

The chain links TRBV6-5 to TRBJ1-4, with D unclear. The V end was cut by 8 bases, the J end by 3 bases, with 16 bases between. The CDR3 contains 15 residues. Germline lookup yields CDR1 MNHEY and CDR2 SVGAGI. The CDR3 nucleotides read TGTGCCAGCCGGACTGGAGGGCCCCCTAATGAAAAACTGTTTTTT. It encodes CASRTGGPPNEKLFF.

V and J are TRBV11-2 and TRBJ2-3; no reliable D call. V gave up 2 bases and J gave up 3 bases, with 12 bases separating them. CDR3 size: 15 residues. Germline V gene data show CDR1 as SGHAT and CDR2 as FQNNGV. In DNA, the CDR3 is TGTGCCAGCAGCTTATCAGACCAACGTACAGATACGCAGTATTTT. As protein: CASSLSDQRTDTQYF.

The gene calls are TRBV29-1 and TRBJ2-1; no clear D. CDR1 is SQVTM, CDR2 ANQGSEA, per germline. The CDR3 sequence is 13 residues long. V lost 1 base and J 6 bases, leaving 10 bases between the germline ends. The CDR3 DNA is TGCAGCGTTGAAGCGGCTAGTTTCAATGAGCAGTTCTTC. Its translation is CSVEAASFNEQFF.

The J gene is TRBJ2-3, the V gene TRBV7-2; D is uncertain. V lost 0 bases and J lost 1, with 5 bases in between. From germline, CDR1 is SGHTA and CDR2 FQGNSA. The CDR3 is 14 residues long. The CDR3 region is CASSLAVGTDTQYF. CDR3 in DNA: TGTGCCAGCAGCTTAGCGGTAGGCACAGATACGCAGTATTTT.

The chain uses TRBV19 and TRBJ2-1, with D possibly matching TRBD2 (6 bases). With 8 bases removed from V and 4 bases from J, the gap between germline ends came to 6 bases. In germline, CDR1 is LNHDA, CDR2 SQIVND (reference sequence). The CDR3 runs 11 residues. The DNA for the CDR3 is TGTGCCAGTCGGGGGTACAATGAGCAGTTCTTC. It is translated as CASRGYNEQFF.

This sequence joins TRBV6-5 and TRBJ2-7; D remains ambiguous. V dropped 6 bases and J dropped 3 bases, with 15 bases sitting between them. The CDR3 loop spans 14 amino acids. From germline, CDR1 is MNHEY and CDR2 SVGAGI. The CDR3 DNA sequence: TGTGCCAGCAGCCCTGCCCGGACCGACTACGAGCAGTACTTC. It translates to CASSPARTDYEQYF.

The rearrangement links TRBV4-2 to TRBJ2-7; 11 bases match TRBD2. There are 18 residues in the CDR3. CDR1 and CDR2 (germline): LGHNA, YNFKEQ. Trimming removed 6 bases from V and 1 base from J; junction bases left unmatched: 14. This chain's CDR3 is CASSYTTSGTIGSYEQYF. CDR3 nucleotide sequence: TGTGCCAGCAGTTACACGACTAGCGGGACCATCGGGTCCTACGAGCAGTACTTC.

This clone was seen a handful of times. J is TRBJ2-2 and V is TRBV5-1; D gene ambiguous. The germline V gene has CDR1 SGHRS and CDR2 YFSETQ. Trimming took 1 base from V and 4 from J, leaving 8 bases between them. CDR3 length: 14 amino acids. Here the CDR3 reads CASSLKSITGELFF. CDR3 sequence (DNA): TGCGCCAGCAGCTTGAAGTCTATCACCGGGGAGCTGTTTTTT.

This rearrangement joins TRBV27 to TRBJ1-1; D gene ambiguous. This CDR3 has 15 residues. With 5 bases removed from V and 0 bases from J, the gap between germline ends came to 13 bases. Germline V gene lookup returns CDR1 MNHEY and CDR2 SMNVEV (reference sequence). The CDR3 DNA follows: TGTGCCAGCAGTCAGAGCGGGGTGGTGAACACTGAAGCTTTCTTT. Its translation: CASSQSGVVNTEAFF.

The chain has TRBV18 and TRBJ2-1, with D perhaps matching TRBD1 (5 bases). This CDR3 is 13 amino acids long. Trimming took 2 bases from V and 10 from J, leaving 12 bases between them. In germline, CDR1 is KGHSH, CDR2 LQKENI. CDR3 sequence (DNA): TGTGCCAGCTCACCAGTAGGGGCCGGCGAGCAGTTCTTC. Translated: CASSPVGAGEQFF.

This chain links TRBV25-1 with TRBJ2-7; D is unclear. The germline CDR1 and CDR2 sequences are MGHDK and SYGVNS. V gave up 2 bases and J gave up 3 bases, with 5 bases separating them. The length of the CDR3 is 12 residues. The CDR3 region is CASSEPGYEQYF. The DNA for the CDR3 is TGTGCCAGCAGTGAACCAGGCTACGAGCAGTACTTC.